One and the same sample provided the 3 T cell receptor beta chains below, sequenced in a study of control samples from healthy donors and cancer patients. Only in-frame clones appear in the TCRdb table, and some are missing; sequencing was by immunoSEQ multiplex PCR. This table holds roughly 120,000 clones, 90% to 95% found once. Sequenced: PBMCs. Receptors were obtained from a man aged 45-60 years with head and neck cancer.

The chain is built from TRBV25-1 and TRBJ2-3; 11 bases line up with TRBD1. J lost 3 bases, V lost 7 bases, and 15 bases had no gene match. CDR3 length equals 18 residues. CDR1 is MGHDK and CDR2 is SYGVNS in the germline V gene. The CDR3 sequence: CASTASPGQGEKTDTQYF. In nucleotides, the CDR3 is TGTGCCAGCACAGCGTCACCGGGACAGGGGGAAAAAACAGATACGCAGTATTTT.

The chain employs TRBV20-1 and TRBJ1-4; D not certain. The germline V gene has CDR1 DFQATT and CDR2 SNEGSKA (reference sequence). V lost 3 bases and J 4 bases, leaving 3 bases between the germline ends. This CDR3 has 11 residues. This CDR3 reads CSASFNEKLFF. CDR3 DNA: TGCAGTGCTAGCTTTAATGAAAAACTGTTTTTT.

The chain uses TRBV12-3 or TRBV12-4 and TRBJ1-1; D unresolved. The V end lost 7 bases, the J end lost 1 base, and 10 bases lay between the germline ends. The CDR3 is made up of 13 amino acids. The DNA for the CDR3 is TGTGCCAGCACCGGACGGCCGAACACTGAAGCTTTCTTT. Protein: CASTGRPNTEAFF.